These 26 T cell receptor beta chains originate from one sample sequenced in a study of T cell repertoires in cytomegalovirus infection. TCRdb called the reads again in MiXCR, with one record for every CDR3 protein. Of 200,000 or so distinct CDR3 sequences in the sample, roughly 27% are singletons; the top ten hold approximately 31%. The material sequenced was PBMCs. These receptors all come from a human donor in good health (CMV status not recorded). Some clones in this sample may be carry-over from other donors' samples.

This clonotype was detected only a few times. The chain's CDR3 is CASSAIQRGRSGNTIYF. CDR3 DNA: TGTGCCAGCAGCGCCATCCAGCGGGGACGCTCTGGAAACACCATATATTTT. This sequence joins TRBV7-9 and TRBJ1-3; D is possibly TRBD1 (5 bases). Germline-derived CDR1 and CDR2 are SEHNR and FQNEAQ (reference sequence). The V end was cut by 5 bases, the J end by 0 bases, with 17 bases between. The CDR3 consists of 17 residues.

This clonotype has ten or more counts. This chain uses TRBV6-5 with TRBJ2-6; 7 positions match TRBD1. V was clipped by 6 bases and J by 0 bases; unmatched bases: 8. CDR1 and CDR2 from the germline V gene are MNHEY and SVGAGI. The length of the CDR3 is 17 residues. CDR3 in DNA: TGTGCCAGCAGGCCAGGGGGATCTGACTCTGGGGCCAACGTCCTGACTTTC. This sequence encodes CASRPGGSDSGANVLTF.

This clonotype has just a few counts. This chain connects TRBV20-1 to TRBJ1-1, with a weak D call TRBD1 (6 bases). The CDR3 totals 13 residues. Germline V lookup: CDR1 DFQATT, CDR2 SNEGSKA (reference sequence). Trimming stripped 2 bases from V and 5 bases from J, with 12 bases between. The CDR3: CSARNLQGTEAFF. The DNA of the CDR3 is TGCAGTGCTAGAAATCTACAGGGTACTGAAGCTTTCTTT.

The chain links TRBV5-1 to TRBJ2-1; D not certain. The CDR3 runs to 14 residues. The V gene lost 4 bases and the J gene lost 5 bases, with 13 bases spanning the gap. The germline gives CDR1 SGHRS, CDR2 YFSETQ. The CDR3 DNA sequence: TGCGCCAGCAGCCCGGACGTAACGAACAATGAGCAGTTCTTC. Protein: CASSPDVTNNEQFF.

The chain carries TRBV7-9 and TRBJ2-7, with D tentatively TRBD2 (6 bases). The germline V gene has CDR1 SEHNR and CDR2 FQNEAQ (reference sequence). V lost 4 bases and J lost 5, with 12 bases in between. The CDR3 spans 13 residues. This chain's CDR3 is CASSSGTFHEQYF. The CDR3 DNA reads as TGTGCCAGCAGCTCCGGGACTTTCCACGAGCAGTACTTC. Combining the CDR3 with reference TRBV7-9 and TRBJ2-7 gives the whole variable domain DTGVSQNPRHKITKRGQNVTFRCDPISEHNRLYWYRQTLGQGPEFLTYFQNEAQLEKSRLLSDRFSAERPKGSFSTLEIQRTEQGDSAMYLCASSSGTFHEQYFGPGTRLTVT.

In its sample, this clonotype was seen a few times. V and J are TRBV29-1 and TRBJ2-7, with 14 nucleotides matching TRBD2. CDR1 is SQVTM and CDR2 is ANQGSEA in the germline V gene. The CDR3 covers 14 residues. Unmatched junction bases numbered 5, after V lost 4 bases and J lost 6 bases. CDR3 residues: CSVATSGGASEQYF. The CDR3 DNA follows: TGCAGCGTTGCGACTAGCGGGGGGGCTTCCGAGCAGTACTTC.

This clonotype appeared a few times. V and J are TRBV27 and TRBJ1-2; the D gene is possibly TRBD1 (6 bases). V was clipped by 3 bases and J by 5 bases, with 13 bases between them. Germline CDR1 is MNHEY and CDR2 is SMNVEV (reference sequence). The CDR3 consists of 14 residues. The CDR3 protein is CASSFLTGKYGYTF. DNA of the CDR3: TGTGCCAGCAGTTTCCTAACAGGGAAATATGGCTACACCTTC.

This clonotype was seen many times. The rearrangement uses TRBV7-6 and TRBJ1-1; no clear D. Germline assignment: CDR1 SGHVS and CDR2 FNYEAQ. CDR3 length: 15 residues. V lost 1 base and J lost 1, with 10 bases in between. The CDR3 sequence is CASSLEDRQNTEAFF. The CDR3 nucleotides are TGTGCCAGCAGCTTAGAAGACCGACAGAACACTGAAGCTTTCTTT.

The chain combines TRBV7-9 with TRBJ2-1, with TRBD2 identical over 9 bases. The germline gives CDR1 SEHNR, CDR2 FQNEAQ (reference sequence). With 8 bases clipped from V and 8 bases from J, the junction kept 7 bases outside the gene matches. This CDR3 is built from 13 residues. The CDR3: CASLLAGTDEQFF. The CDR3 DNA follows: TGTGCCAGCCTCCTAGCGGGGACGGATGAGCAGTTCTTC.

This clonotype was detected a few times. This chain joins TRBV2 and TRBJ2-1; D is unclear. Germline V gene lookup returns CDR1 SNHLY and CDR2 FYNNEI. Trimming cost V 6 bases and J 0 bases, with 6 bases left between them. CDR3 length equals 13 residues. The CDR3 loop reads CASRGFSYNEQFF. CDR3 DNA sequence: TGTGCCAGCAGGGGTTTCTCCTACAATGAGCAGTTCTTC. Variable domain in full (rest from reference TRBV2 and TRBJ2-1): EPEVTQTPSHQVTQMGQEVILRCVPISNHLYFYWYRQILGQKVEFLVSFYNNEISEKSEIFDDQFSVERPDGSNFTLKIRSTKLEDSAMYFCASRGFSYNEQFFGPGTRLTVL.

The rearrangement uses TRBV10-3 and TRBJ1-1; 8 nucleotides match TRBD1. V was pared by 5 bases and J by 3 bases, with 8 bases of the junction left unmatched. The CDR3 spans 15 residues. Germline-derived CDR1 and CDR2 are ENHRY and SYGVKD. The CDR3 sequence: CAISPRTGRDTEAFF. The CDR3 DNA is TGTGCCATCAGTCCCCGGACAGGGAGAGACACTGAAGCTTTCTTT.

V usage is TRBV4-2 and J usage is TRBJ2-2, with 15 nucleotides matching TRBD2. The V gene end was trimmed by 1 base and the J gene end by 1 base; junction bases not matched to a gene: 1. CDR3 length: 18 residues. CDR1 and CDR2 (germline): LGHNA, YNFKEQ. This CDR3 reads CASSQAGLAGGNTGELFF. CDR3 DNA sequence: TGTGCCAGCAGCCAAGCGGGACTAGCGGGGGGGAACACCGGGGAGCTGTTTTTT.

The chain carries TRBV20-1 and TRBJ1-1; D ambiguous. Per germline, CDR1 DFQATT and CDR2 SNEGSKA (reference sequence). This CDR3 has 13 amino acids. Trimming removed 3 bases from V and 4 bases from J, with 12 bases in between. CDR3 in DNA: TGCAGTGCTAGCCCCACCCCGGGCACTGAAGCTTTCTTT. Its translation: CSASPTPGTEAFF.

This chain links TRBV10-3 with TRBJ2-3; D gene uncertain. The ends were cut back, 4 bases at V and 2 bases at J, with 10 bases in the middle. The CDR3 spans 14 residues. Germline CDR1 and CDR2: ENHRY and SYGVKD. The CDR3 bases are TGTGCCATCAGTGGACAAAGAAACACAGATACGCAGTATTTT. Translating gives CAISGQRNTDTQYF.

The table lists this clonotype with a few counts. This sequence joins TRBV7-3 and TRBJ1-3, with TRBD1 identical over 7 bases. J was trimmed by 2 bases and V by 4 bases; bases with no gene match: 5. CDR3 length: 15 amino acids. Germline values: CDR1 SGHTA, CDR2 FQGTGA. CDR3 protein: CASSSTGEAGNTIYF. CDR3 nucleotide sequence: TGTGCCAGCAGCTCTACAGGGGAGGCTGGAAACACCATATATTTT.

This chain links TRBV4-2 with TRBJ1-1; D remains ambiguous. Trimming removed 0 bases at V and 6 bases at J, with 11 bases between. CDR1 and CDR2 from the germline V gene are LGHNA and YNFKEQ. This CDR3 is built from 14 residues. For the CDR3, the DNA is TGTGCCAGCAGCCAAGATTGGCAGACTGCTGAAGCTTTCTTT. Encoded protein: CASSQDWQTAEAFF.

This chain links TRBV6-1 with TRBJ1-1; D is uncertain. CDR3 size: 11 residues. The germline V gene encodes CDR1 MNHNS and CDR2 SASEGT. Trimming removed 6 bases from V and 8 bases from J, with 10 bases in between. CDR3 bases: TGTGCCAGCAGGGAGAACCGCGAAGCTTTCTTT. Its protein is CASRENREAFF.

There are a few counts of this clonotype. The J gene is TRBJ1-1, the V gene TRBV28; D gene ambiguous. CDR3 length: 10 amino acids. The germline CDR1 and CDR2 sequences are MDHEN and SYDVKM. Trimming removed 6 bases at V and 7 bases at J, with 6 bases between. The CDR3: CASRGIEAFF. As DNA, the CDR3 is TGTGCCAGCAGGGGCATTGAAGCTTTCTTT.

The table lists this clonotype with a few counts. The J gene is TRBJ2-4, the V gene TRBV13; the match to TRBD2 covers 7 bases. Germline V gene lookup returns CDR1 PRHDT and CDR2 FYEKMQ (reference sequence). V lost 2 bases to trimming and J lost 5 bases; unmatched junction nucleotides: 9. This CDR3 contains 16 residues. DNA of the CDR3: TGTGCCAGCAGCTTATACCGGAGGGAGGGCGAAAACATTCAGTACTTC. It encodes CASSLYRREGENIQYF.

There are many counts of this clonotype. The chain carries TRBV2 and TRBJ2-3; 7 bases fit TRBD1. V shed 0 bases, J shed 1 base, and the junction held 1 base outside the gene matches. Per the germline V gene, CDR1 is SNHLY and CDR2 is FYNNEI. The CDR3 is 15 residues long. This CDR3 is CASSEAGTGTDTQYF. The CDR3 DNA sequence: TGTGCCAGCAGTGAAGCGGGGACAGGCACAGATACGCAGTATTTT. Filled out from reference TRBV2 and TRBJ2-3, the complete variable domain reads EPEVTQTPSHQVTQMGQEVILRCVPISNHLYFYWYRQILGQKVEFLVSFYNNEISEKSEIFDDQFSVERPDGSNFTLKIRSTKLEDSAMYFCASSEAGTGTDTQYFGPGTRLTVL.

The rearrangement joins TRBV4-1 to TRBJ1-5; tentatively, D is TRBD1 (5 bases). Germline V lookup: CDR1 MGHRA, CDR2 YSYEKL. V was clipped by 0 bases and J by 2 bases, with 11 bases between them. There are 16 residues in the CDR3. DNA for the CDR3: TGCGCCAGCAGCCAAGAAGAAACAGGCCGCAATCAGCCCCAGCATTTT. Translated, it gives CASSQEETGRNQPQHF.

V and J are TRBV6-2 or TRBV6-3 and TRBJ1-5; 7 bases align to TRBD1. Germline V gives CDR1 MNHEY, CDR2 SVGEGT. The CDR3 has 15 residues. With V trimmed by 2 bases and J by 4 bases, 5 bases remained unmatched. CDR3 nucleotides: TGTGCCAGCAGTTACGAAGGGGGCTGGAATCAGCCCCAGCATTTT. Its translation: CASSYEGGWNQPQHF.

This clonotype was observed at least ten times. This rearrangement joins TRBV7-8 to TRBJ1-5, with 8 bases matching TRBD1. The CDR3 has 17 residues. With 3 bases clipped from V and 4 bases from J, the junction kept 11 bases outside the gene matches. Germline loops: CDR1 SGHVS, CDR2 FQNEAQ. The CDR3 DNA is TGTGCCAGCAGCTTCGGACAGGGACTGCCCGTTAATCAGCCCCAGCATTTT. Encoded protein: CASSFGQGLPVNQPQHF.

The sample holds a few counts of this clonotype. The chain couples TRBV10-3 to TRBJ2-5, with D perhaps matching TRBD1 (6 bases). Looked up from germline, CDR1 is ENHRY and CDR2 is SYGVKD. Trimming cost V 4 bases and J 4 bases, with 10 bases left between them. CDR3 length: 13 amino acids. The CDR3 loop reads CAISGGQAETQYF. In nucleotides, the CDR3 is TGTGCCATCAGTGGGGGGCAGGCAGAGACCCAGTACTTC.

This clonotype was counted a few times. The rearrangement joins TRBV29-1 to TRBJ2-5, with 10 nucleotides matching TRBD1. The V segment lost 6 bases and the J segment 4 bases; nucleotides outside the gene matches: 5. This CDR3 comprises 13 residues. Germline CDR1 SQVTM, CDR2 ANQGSEA. DNA for the CDR3: TGCAGCGTAGACTGGGACAGGGGAGAGACCCAGTACTTC. It encodes CSVDWDRGETQYF. Using reference TRBV29-1 and TRBJ2-5 for the parts outside the CDR3, the full variable domain is SAVISQKPSRDICQRGTSLTIQCQVDSQVTMMFWYRQQPGQSLTLIATANQGSEATYESGFVIDKFPISRPNLTFSTLTVSNMSPEDSSIYLCSVDWDRGETQYFGPGTRLLVL.

This clonotype was seen at least ten times. This sequence joins TRBV7-6 and TRBJ2-6; possibly TRBD1 or TRBD2 for D (6 bases each). The CDR3 runs to 18 residues. Germline V gives CDR1 SGHVS, CDR2 FNYEAQ. Trimming pared 7 bases from V and 3 bases from J, leaving 22 bases between. CDR3 in amino acids: CASTPGGRGLSGANVLTF. CDR3 nucleotides: TGTGCCAGCACACCCGGCGGCAGGGGACTCAGTGGGGCCAACGTCCTGACTTTC.